This paragraph covers one T cell receptor beta chain sequence. What it binds is not known. V lost 0 bases, J lost 8 bases, and 6 bases stayed unmatched. The length of the CDR3 is 15 residues. Germline CDR1 reads MNHEY; CDR2 reads SVGAGI. This table comes from immunoSEQ multiplex PCR, and its TCRdb copy is limited to in-frame clones, with some not included. The table lists over 100,000 clones, around 90% of them singletons, with 0.2% to 0.25% in the top ten. This sample is drawn from a study of graft-versus-host responses after intestinal transplantation. Regarding the study as a whole: In patients with graft-donor T cell macrochimerism, allograft graft-versus-host to host-versus-graft clonal ratios were high.

The sequenced sample was unstimulated CD4+ T cells sorted from spleen or lymph node cells, obtained before transplant. The clonotype comes from a human donor who was the organ donor for an intestinal transplant. The chain employs TRBV6-5 and TRBJ2-1; the match to TRBD1 covers 8 bases. The DNA of the CDR3 is TGTGCCAGCAGTTACTCTGAACAGGGGGAGGATGAGCAGTTCTTC. This encodes CASSYSEQGEDEQFF.